The 8 T cell receptor beta chains below all came from one sample that was sequenced in a study of blood T cell repertoires in COVID-19. Only in-frame clones appear in the TCRdb table, and some are missing; sequencing was by immunoSEQ multiplex PCR. The sample has about 72,000 clones, about 85% seen once; the top ten hold approximately 32%. The specimen was peripheral blood. The receptors come from a woman older than 75 with active or convalescent COVID-19.

The CDR3 here is CASSLTSGGIREQFF. Here the CDR3 DNA reads TGTGCCAGCAGCCTAACTAGCGGGGGGATCAGGGAGCAGTTCTTC. The chain employs TRBV3-1 (or the pseudogene TRBV3-2) and TRBJ2-1; 12 bases fit TRBD2. V shed 4 bases and J 10 bases; nucleotides not matched to a gene: 8. The CDR3 extends over 15 amino acids. The germline V gene has CDR1 LGHDT and CDR2 YNNKEL (reference sequence).

This clone was seen a few times. V is TRBV7-2 and J is TRBJ1-6; TRBD1 might be the D (5 bases). The CDR3 totals 14 residues. V shed 6 bases and J shed 14 bases, with 20 bases lying between them. Germline V gene data show CDR1 as SGHTA and CDR2 as FQGNSA. This chain's CDR3 is CASRQMGGSLSLHF. The CDR3, as DNA: TGTGCCAGCAGACAAATGGGGGGGAGCTTGTCCCTCCACTTT.

This rearrangement joins TRBV30 to TRBJ1-4; the D is unclear. Germline assignment: CDR1 GTSNPN and CDR2 SVGIG (reference sequence). The CDR3 sequence is 15 residues long. The V gene lost 2 bases and the J gene lost 4 bases, with 14 bases spanning the gap. The CDR3 DNA follows: TGTGCCTGGAGTACCCACAGATTTCTTAATGAAAAACTGTTTTTT. It specifies CAWSTHRFLNEKLFF.

This rearrangement joins TRBV7-8 to TRBJ2-7; D is tentatively TRBD1 or TRBD2 (6 bases each). This CDR3 region has 15 residues. The germline CDR1 and CDR2 sequences are SGHVS and FQNEAQ. V shed 5 bases and J shed 0 bases, with 14 bases lying between them. The CDR3 nucleotides read TGTGCCAGCAGCCTAGGGGGAGGAAGCTCCTACGAGCAGTACTTC. Protein product: CASSLGGGSSYEQYF.

The V and J genes are TRBV4-3 and TRBJ1-2; D is possibly TRBD1 (6 bases). Germline V lookup: CDR1 LGHNA, CDR2 YSLEER. This CDR3 has 19 amino acids. V lost 3 bases to trimming and J lost 0 bases, with 23 bases between them. CDR3 sequence: CASSHATLVGAQTNYGYTF. In nucleotides, the CDR3 is TGCGCCAGCAGCCACGCTACTCTCGTGGGGGCGCAGACTAACTATGGCTACACCTTC.

This sequence joins TRBV7-3 and TRBJ1-2; TRBD1 matches at 7 bases. The ends lost 5 bases at V and 2 bases at J; junction bases unmatched: 8. Germline V gives CDR1 SGHTA, CDR2 FQGTGA. CDR3 length equals 15 residues. CDR3 residues: CASSPGGTVNYGYTF. Written as DNA, the CDR3 is TGTGCCAGCAGCCCGGGTGGGACAGTCAACTATGGCTACACCTTC.

This chain joins TRBV7-9 and TRBJ2-7, with 11 bases fitting TRBD2. Looked up from germline, CDR1 is SEHNR and CDR2 is FQNEAQ (reference sequence). The V segment lost 8 bases and the J segment 4 bases; nucleotides outside the gene matches: 7. There are 14 residues in the CDR3. CDR3 DNA: TGTGCCAGCGCACGTAGCGGGGGGGAGTACGAGCAGTACTTC. Its protein is CASARSGGEYEQYF.

Only a few counts were recorded for this clone. Here the CDR3 DNA reads TGTGCCAGCAGCTTACAATTTCAGGGGGCGATGGATCAGCCCCAGCATTTT. Protein product: CASSLQFQGAMDQPQHF. V usage is TRBV7-9 and J usage is TRBJ1-5; 8 nucleotides agree with TRBD1. The CDR3 loop spans 17 amino acids. V gave up 2 bases and J gave up 5 bases; unmatched junction bases: 11. CDR1 and CDR2 (germline): SEHNR, FQNEAQ (reference sequence).